Below, 9 T cell receptor beta chains from the same sample are listed, as sequenced in a study of blood T cell repertoires in COVID-19. The table came from immunoSEQ multiplex PCR; TCRdb's copy has only in-frame clones and leaves some out. Among about 60,000 clones listed, 82% were seen once. The sample was peripheral blood. The receptors stem from a man between 60 and 75 years old with acute or convalescent COVID-19.

This chain joins TRBV5-6 and TRBJ2-2, with D unclear. V dropped 7 bases and J dropped 6 bases, with 10 bases sitting between them. The CDR3 extends over 12 amino acids. Germline-derived CDR1 and CDR2 are SGHDT and YYEEEE. This CDR3 reads CASSLLSGELFF. The CDR3 DNA is TGTGCCAGCTCACTTCTTTCCGGGGAGCTGTTTTTT.

This chain links TRBV19 with TRBJ1-4, with 7 nucleotides matching TRBD1. Per germline, CDR1 LNHDA and CDR2 SQIVND (reference sequence). Trimming removed 5 bases from V and 6 bases from J; junction bases left unmatched: 9. The CDR3 covers 15 residues. CDR3 sequence: CASSDRDSSYEKLFF. CDR3 in DNA: TGTGCCAGTAGTGACCGGGACAGCTCCTATGAAAAACTGTTTTTT.

The V gene is TRBV27, the J gene TRBJ2-3; D ambiguous. The ends were cut back, 3 bases at V and 6 bases at J, with 7 bases in the middle. CDR3 length equals 12 residues. Germline CDR1 MNHEY, CDR2 SMNVEV (reference sequence). The CDR3 is CASSFVGDTQYF. For the CDR3, the DNA is TGTGCCAGCAGTTTCGTCGGGGATACGCAGTATTTT.

J is TRBJ1-5 and V is TRBV18; the match to TRBD1 covers 7 bases. The junction had 4 bases not matched to a gene; V was cut back by 2 bases and J by 6 bases. CDR1 is KGHSH, CDR2 LQKENI, per germline. The CDR3 contains 14 residues. CDR3 sequence: CASSPETGIQPQHF. The CDR3 DNA reads as TGTGCCAGCTCACCAGAGACAGGGATTCAGCCCCAGCATTTT.

The chain combines TRBV6-5 with TRBJ1-2; no reliable D call. V lost 6 bases, J lost 8 bases, and 19 bases lay in between. CDR1 is MNHEY and CDR2 is SVGAGI in the germline V gene. This CDR3 has 14 residues. CDR3 sequence (DNA): TGTGCCAGCAGAGCGATCAGAGGTTACGGAGGCTACACCTTC. Amino acids: CASRAIRGYGGYTF.

This rearrangement joins TRBV6-2 or TRBV6-3 to TRBJ1-1; 9 nucleotides agree with TRBD1. This CDR3 is 17 amino acids long. CDR1 MNHEY and CDR2 SVGEGT come from the germline V gene. V was pared by 0 bases and J by 3 bases, with 8 bases of the junction left unmatched. CDR3 nucleotides: TGTGCCAGCAGTTACTCGACAGGGGGTAGGTGGGACACTGAAGCTTTCTTT. It yields the protein CASSYSTGGRWDTEAFF.

In regard to this clone: Other DNA sequences of this sample code for an identical CDR3. The chain employs TRBV29-1 and TRBJ1-1; 9 bases are shared with TRBD1. Germline CDR1 SQVTM, CDR2 ANQGSEA. The length of the CDR3 is 13 residues. V gave up 3 bases and J gave up 1 base; unmatched junction bases: 0. The CDR3 region has the DNA TGCAGCGTTGAGGGACAGGGGAACACTGAAGCTTTCTTT. Its translation: CSVEGQGNTEAFF.

In this sample, this clone turned up once. The rearrangement links TRBV6-2 or TRBV6-3 to TRBJ1-6; 7 bases agree with TRBD1. The trim removed 4 bases at V and 5 bases at J, leaving 8 bases unmatched. The CDR3 totals 16 residues. The germline V gene encodes CDR1 MNHEY and CDR2 SVGEGT. The CDR3 reads CASSFGTALNNSPLHF. The CDR3 bases are TGTGCCAGCAGTTTCGGGACAGCGCTTAATAATTCACCCCTCCACTTT.

This sequence joins TRBV7-9 and TRBJ2-3; the D is unclear. Trimming pared 5 bases from V and 4 bases from J, leaving 7 bases between. CDR1 and CDR2 (germline): SEHNR, FQNEAQ (reference sequence). This CDR3 has 12 residues. The chain's CDR3 is CASSPFSDTQYF. The CDR3 nucleotides read TGTGCCAGCAGCCCTTTTTCAGATACGCAGTATTTT.